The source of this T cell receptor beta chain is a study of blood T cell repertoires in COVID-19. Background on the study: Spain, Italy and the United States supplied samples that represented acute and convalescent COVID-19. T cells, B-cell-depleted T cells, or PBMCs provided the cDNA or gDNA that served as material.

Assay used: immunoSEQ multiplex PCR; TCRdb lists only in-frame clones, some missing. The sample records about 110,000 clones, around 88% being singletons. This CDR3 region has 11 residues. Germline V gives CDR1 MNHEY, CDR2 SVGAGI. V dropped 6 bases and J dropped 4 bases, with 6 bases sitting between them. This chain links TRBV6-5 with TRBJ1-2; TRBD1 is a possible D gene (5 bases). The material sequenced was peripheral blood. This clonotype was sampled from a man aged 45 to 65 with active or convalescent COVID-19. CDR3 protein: CASRGLYGYTF. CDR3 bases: TGTGCCAGCAGGGGGCTCTATGGCTACACCTTC.